Listed below are T cell receptor beta chains from one sample, sequenced in a study of shared clonotypes between healthy human individuals. Clones were sequenced by immunoSEQ multiplex PCR, and TCRdb holds only the in-frame ones, with some missing. Of about 2 million clones listed, about 94% were seen once; the top ten hold 0.9% to 1.5%. Sample: naive CD8+ T cells sorted from blood. Receptors were obtained from a man aged 18 to 30 in good health. Both conserved end residues are part of each CDR3. The D gene is left open where the match is weak. Clone size is not always given. Where it is, it says once, few, many or a class for expanded clones.

v_call,j_call,d_call,clone_size,cdr3_nt,cdr3_aa
TRBV4-1,TRBJ2-7,-,-,TGCGCCAGCAGCCAAGAGGACTGGAACGAGCAGTACTTC,CASSQEDWNEQYF
TRBV9,TRBJ2-6,-,-,TGTGCCAGCAGCGTTGGAGTTTCCGGGGCCAACGTCCTGACTTTC,CASSVGVSGANVLTF
TRBV19,TRBJ1-1,TRBD1,-,TGTGCCAGTTGGGACAGGATGAACACTGAAGCTTTCTTT,CASWDRMNTEAFF
TRBV29-1,TRBJ2-1,TRBD2,-,TGCAGCGTTCCTGGGACTAGCGGGAGCAATGAGCAGTTCTTC,CSVPGTSGSNEQFF
TRBV28,TRBJ2-1,TRBD2,-,TGTGCCAGCAGTTTAGCGTACAGTAACGGGGGGATAACCTACAATGAGCAGTTCTTC,CASSLAYSNGGITYNEQFF
TRBV6-1,TRBJ2-7,-,-,TGTGCCAGCAGTGAAGAGGCCACCTCCTACGAGCAGTACTTC,CASSEEATSYEQYF
TRBV28,TRBJ2-1,TRBD1,-,TGTGCCAGCAGTTCCGGACAGGGGGCTTACAATGAGCAGTTCTTC,CASSSGQGAYNEQFF
TRBV12-2,TRBJ1-2,-,-,TGTGCAAGTCGCTTCACTAAGTGGACAGGGTTTGACTATGGCTACACCTTC,CASRFTKWTGFDYGYTF
TRBV10-1,TRBJ1-1,TRBD1,-,TGCGCCACCTATCCTCATCGACGGGACAGGGTGTTACGGAACACTGAAGCTTTCTTT,CATYPHRRDRVLRNTEAFF
TRBV6-1,TRBJ2-7,TRBD2,-,TGTGCCAGCAGTGAACTGGCGGGGGGCCTTTCCTACGAGCAGTACTTC,CASSELAGGLSYEQYF
TRBV28,TRBJ2-4,-,-,TGTGCCAGCAGTTTAGGCCCAAGGCAATGGGACATTCAGTACTTC,CASSLGPRQWDIQYF
TRBV27,TRBJ2-7,-,-,TGTGCCAGCAGCCGATCGGACAACTGGAACGAGCAGTACTTC,CASSRSDNWNEQYF
TRBV7-9,TRBJ2-1,TRBD2,-,TGTGCCAGCAGCCCCCGGACTAGCGGGGCGTTCAAGGACTACAATGAGCAGTTCTTC,CASSPRTSGAFKDYNEQFF
TRBV10-1,TRBJ1-2,-,-,TGCGCCAGCAGTGATCGGTCCTATGGCTACACCTTC,CASSDRSYGYTF
TRBV6-1,TRBJ1-5,-,-,TGTGCCAGCAGTGATAGGCTACTTAGCAATCAGCCCCAGCATTTT,CASSDRLLSNQPQHF
TRBV4-1,TRBJ1-1,TRBD1,-,TGCGCCAGCAGTCTCATCCGGGGACAGGGGCGCTCTGAGAACACTGAAGCTTTCTTT,CASSLIRGQGRSENTEAFF
TRBV28,TRBJ2-3,-,-,TGTGCCAGCAGCAACCTGAGGGGGACAGATACGCAGTATTTT,CASSNLRGTDTQYF
TRBV7-9,TRBJ1-4,TRBD1,-,TGTGCCAGCAGCTCACCCTCGGGGACAGGGAGTGAAAAACTGTTTTTT,CASSSPSGTGSEKLFF
TRBV5-4,TRBJ1-1,-,once,TGTGCCAGCAGCCCAGGGTGGGGACCCACTGAAGCTTTCTTT,CASSPGWGPTEAFF
TRBV2,TRBJ1-1,-,-,TGTGCCAGCAGTGCGACAGGGAACACTGAAGCTTTCTTT,CASSATGNTEAFF
TRBV6-5,TRBJ2-3,-,-,TGTGCCAGCAGGACCAGCACAGATACGCAGTATTTT,CASRTSTDTQYF
TRBV11-2,TRBJ1-2,-,-,TGTGCCAGCAGCTTAGGGGACTATGGCTACACCTTC,CASSLGDYGYTF
TRBV7-9,TRBJ2-7,TRBD2,-,TGTGCCAGCAGCCGAGGCATATCGGGACTAGCGGATTACGAGCAGTACTTC,CASSRGISGLADYEQYF
TRBV4-1,TRBJ2-2,-,-,TGCGCCAGCCGGGTAGCGACCGGGGAGCTGTTTTTT,CASRVATGELFF
TRBV2,TRBJ2-7,-,-,TGTGCCAGCATGACCACCTACGAGCAGTACTTC,CASMTTYEQYF
TRBV13,TRBJ1-5,-,once,TGTGCCAGCAGCTTCAGGGGTTCGGGCAATCAGCCCCAGCATTTT,CASSFRGSGNQPQHF
TRBV5-4,TRBJ2-1,-,-,TGTGCCAGCAGCTTTGTGTCGGCGGGTGAGCAGTTCTTC,CASSFVSAGEQFF
TRBV7-2,TRBJ1-2,-,-,TGTGCCAGCAGCATAACAGGGCTTAACTATGGCTACACCTTC,CASSITGLNYGYTF
TRBV12-5,TRBJ2-1,-,once,TGTGCTAGTGGTACCTCATTCGGCGGAACCTACAATGAGCAGTTCTTC,CASGTSFGGTYNEQFF
TRBV7-9,TRBJ2-7,-,once,TGTGCCAGCAGCTTACCAGGGCCTTCCGAGCAGTACTTC,CASSLPGPSEQYF
TRBV9,TRBJ1-6,-,-,TGTGCCAGCAGCGTTTCCGGGATGAATTCACCCCTCCACTTT,CASSVSGMNSPLHF
TRBV12-5,TRBJ1-1,-,-,TGTGCTAGTGGACTTGACAGGAACACTGAAGCTTTCTTT,CASGLDRNTEAFF
TRBV29-1,TRBJ2-1,-,-,TGCAGCGATAGACAGGTTTACTCCTACAATGAGCAGTTCTTC,CSDRQVYSYNEQFF
TRBV7-9,TRBJ1-1,-,-,TGTGCCAGCAGCCTCGACAGCCGGGACACTGAAGCTTTCTTT,CASSLDSRDTEAFF
TRBV7-9,TRBJ2-5,TRBD2,-,TGTGCCAGCAGCTTAGGGACTAGCGGGGGCTCCAGGTACTTC,CASSLGTSGGSRYF
TRBV5-4,TRBJ2-1,TRBD1,-,TGTGCCACCTTCTCAGGGCCAGGGGGTTCCTACAATGAGCAGTTCTTC,CATFSGPGGSYNEQFF
TRBV28,TRBJ1-5,TRBD1,-,TGTGCCAGCAGTTTAGGCAGGGGGTATAGCAATCAGCCCCAGCATTTT,CASSLGRGYSNQPQHF
TRBV7-2,TRBJ2-1,-,-,TGTGCCAGCAGCTTAGGAGGTAGCGGAAGTTACTCCTACAATGAGCAGTTCTTC,CASSLGGSGSYSYNEQFF
TRBV9,TRBJ2-3,-,-,TGTGCCAGCAGCGTAGAGGTCAACACAGATACGCAGTATTTT,CASSVEVNTDTQYF
TRBV5-1,TRBJ2-3,-,once,TGCGCCAGCAGCTACAGGTTCGCTAGCACAGATACGCAGTATTTT,CASSYRFASTDTQYF
TRBV11-2,TRBJ2-3,-,-,TGTGCCAGCAGGTTCTTGGCTAGCACAGATACGCAGTATTTT,CASRFLASTDTQYF
TRBV10-3,TRBJ2-3,TRBD2,-,TGTGCCATCAGTGGGACTAGCGGAGTAGATACGCAGTATTTT,CAISGTSGVDTQYF
TRBV5-6,TRBJ2-7,-,-,TGTGCCAGCAGCCCCGACCAGGGGACGCACACCTACGAGCAGTACTTC,CASSPDQGTHTYEQYF